The entry below describes one T cell receptor beta chain. The antigen remains unidentified. Unique molecular identifiers tagged individual cDNA molecules. A single record per CDR3 protein comes from TCRdb applying MiXCR to the 5' RACE reads. The sample shows some 75,000 distinct CDR3 sequences, approximately 14% of them seen only once. The sample belongs to a study of early T cells in non-severe SARS-CoV-2 infection. Study-wide context: Alpha and beta chains were unpaired, from unsorted whole-blood bulk RNA. Study observations and caveats: Private and CD4 specificities were missed by VDJdb matching, skewed to anti-spike CD8.

The sequencing sample was made of whole blood. The sequence derives from an adult who was a healthcare worker with PCR-confirmed SARS-CoV-2 infection or an uninfected control (not recorded which).

CDR3 protein: CASSFATGATNEKLFF. In nucleotides, the CDR3 is TGTGCCAGCAGCTTCGCCACAGGTGCAACTAATGAAAAACTGTTTTTT. The rearrangement uses TRBV7-6 and TRBJ1-4, with TRBD1 as a possible D gene (5 bases). The CDR3 length is 16 residues. Trimming took off 3 bases at V and 0 bases at J, with 11 bases between the two ends. Per the germline V gene, CDR1 is SGHVS and CDR2 is FNYEAQ. Full variable domain (rest looked up from reference TRBV7-6 and TRBJ1-4): GAGVSQSPRYKVTKRGQDVALRCDPISGHVSLYWYRQALGQGPEFLTYFNYEAQQDKSGLPNDRFSAERPEGSISTLTIQRTEQRDSAMYRCASSFATGATNEKLFFGSGTQLSVL.